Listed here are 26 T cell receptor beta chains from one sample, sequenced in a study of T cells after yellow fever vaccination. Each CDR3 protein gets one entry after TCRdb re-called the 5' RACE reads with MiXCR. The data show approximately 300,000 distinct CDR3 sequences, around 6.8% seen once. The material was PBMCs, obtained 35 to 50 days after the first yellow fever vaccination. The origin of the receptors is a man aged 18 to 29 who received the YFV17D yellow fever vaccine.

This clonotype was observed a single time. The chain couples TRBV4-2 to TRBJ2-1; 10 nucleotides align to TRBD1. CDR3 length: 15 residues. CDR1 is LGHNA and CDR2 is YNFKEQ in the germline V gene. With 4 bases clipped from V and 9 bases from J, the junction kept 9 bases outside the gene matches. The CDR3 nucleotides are TGTGCCAGCAGCCGAGACAGGGGGCTTAATTCTGAGCAGTTCTTC. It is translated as CASSRDRGLNSEQFF.

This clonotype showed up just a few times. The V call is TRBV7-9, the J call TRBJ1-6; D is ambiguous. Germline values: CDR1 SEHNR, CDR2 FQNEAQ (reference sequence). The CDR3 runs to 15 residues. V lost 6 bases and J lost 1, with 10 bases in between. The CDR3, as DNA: TGTGCCAGCAGATCGGATCAGTCCTATAATTCACCCCTCCACTTT. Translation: CASRSDQSYNSPLHF.

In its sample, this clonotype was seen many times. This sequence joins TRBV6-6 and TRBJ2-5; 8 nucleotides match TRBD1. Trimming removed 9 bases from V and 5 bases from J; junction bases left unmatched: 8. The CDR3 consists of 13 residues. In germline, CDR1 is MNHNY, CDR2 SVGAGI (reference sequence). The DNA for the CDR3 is TGTGCCAGTACCCAGGGGGCGCTTGAGACCCAGTACTTC. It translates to CASTQGALETQYF.

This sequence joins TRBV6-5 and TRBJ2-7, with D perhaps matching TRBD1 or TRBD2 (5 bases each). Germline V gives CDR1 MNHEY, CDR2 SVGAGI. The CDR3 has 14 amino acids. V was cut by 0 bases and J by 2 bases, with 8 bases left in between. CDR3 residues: CASSYSGGPYEQYF. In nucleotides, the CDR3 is TGTGCCAGCAGTTACTCTGGGGGACCCTACGAGCAGTACTTC.

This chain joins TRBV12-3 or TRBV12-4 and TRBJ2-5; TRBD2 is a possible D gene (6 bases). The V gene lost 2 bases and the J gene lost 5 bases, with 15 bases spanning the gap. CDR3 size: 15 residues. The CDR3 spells CASSLMEGTRETQYF. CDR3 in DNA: TGTGCCAGCAGTTTAATGGAGGGGACTCGGGAGACCCAGTACTTC.

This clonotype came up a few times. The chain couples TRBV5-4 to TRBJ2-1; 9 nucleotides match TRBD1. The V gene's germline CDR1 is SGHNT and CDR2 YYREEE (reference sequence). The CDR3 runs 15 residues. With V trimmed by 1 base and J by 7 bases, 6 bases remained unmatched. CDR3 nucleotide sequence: TGTGCCAGCAGCTTGACCAGGACAGGGGAAAATGAGCAGTTCTTC. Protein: CASSLTRTGENEQFF.

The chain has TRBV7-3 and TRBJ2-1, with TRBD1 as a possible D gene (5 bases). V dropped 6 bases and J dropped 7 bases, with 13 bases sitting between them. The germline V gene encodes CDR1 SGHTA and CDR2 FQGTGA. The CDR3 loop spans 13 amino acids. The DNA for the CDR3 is TGTGCCAGCAGTAGAGCAGGGAAAAATGAGCAGTTCTTC. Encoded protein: CASSRAGKNEQFF.

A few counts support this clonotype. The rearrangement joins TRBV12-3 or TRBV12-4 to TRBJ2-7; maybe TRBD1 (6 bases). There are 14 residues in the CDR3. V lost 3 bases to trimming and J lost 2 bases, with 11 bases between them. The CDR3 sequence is CASSFRGPAYEQYF. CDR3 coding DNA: TGTGCCAGCAGTTTCAGGGGCCCCGCCTACGAGCAGTACTTC.

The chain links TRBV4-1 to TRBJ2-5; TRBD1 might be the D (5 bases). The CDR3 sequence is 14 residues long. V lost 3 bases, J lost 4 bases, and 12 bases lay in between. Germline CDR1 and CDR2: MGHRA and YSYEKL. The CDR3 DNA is TGCGCCAGCAGCCAGCAGGGTATTGCAGAGACCCAGTACTTC. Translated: CASSQQGIAETQYF.

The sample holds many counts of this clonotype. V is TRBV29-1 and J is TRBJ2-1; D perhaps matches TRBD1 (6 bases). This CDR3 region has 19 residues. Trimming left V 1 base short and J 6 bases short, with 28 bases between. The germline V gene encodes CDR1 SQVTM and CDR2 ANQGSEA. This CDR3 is CSVEATNRFGTRASNEQFF. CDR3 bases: TGCAGCGTTGAAGCTACCAATCGGTTCGGGACAAGGGCCTCCAATGAGCAGTTCTTC.

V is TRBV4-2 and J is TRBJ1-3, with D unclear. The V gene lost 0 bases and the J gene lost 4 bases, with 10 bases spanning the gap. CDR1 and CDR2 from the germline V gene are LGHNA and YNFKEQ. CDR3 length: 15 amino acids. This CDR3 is CASSQDFSQGNTIYF. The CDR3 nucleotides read TGTGCCAGCAGCCAAGATTTTTCGCAAGGAAACACCATATATTTT.

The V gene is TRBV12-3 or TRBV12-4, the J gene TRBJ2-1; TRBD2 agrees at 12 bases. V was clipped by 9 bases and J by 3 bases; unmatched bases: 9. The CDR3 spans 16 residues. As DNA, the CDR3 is TGTGCCAGTTCTGACCGACTAGCGGGGGTCTACAATGAGCAGTTCTTC. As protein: CASSDRLAGVYNEQFF.

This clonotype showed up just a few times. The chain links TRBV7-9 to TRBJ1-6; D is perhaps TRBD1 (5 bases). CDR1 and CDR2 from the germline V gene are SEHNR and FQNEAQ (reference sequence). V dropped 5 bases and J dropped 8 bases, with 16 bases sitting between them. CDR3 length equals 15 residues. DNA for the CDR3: TGTGCCAGCAGCCCTCGGGACTACCTGGATTCACCCCTCCACTTT. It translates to CASSPRDYLDSPLHF.

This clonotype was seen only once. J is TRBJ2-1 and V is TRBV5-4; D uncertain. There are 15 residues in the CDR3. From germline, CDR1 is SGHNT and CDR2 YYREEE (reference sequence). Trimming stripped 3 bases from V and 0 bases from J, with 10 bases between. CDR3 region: CASSSAVYSYNEQFF. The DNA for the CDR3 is TGTGCCAGCAGCTCTGCAGTGTACTCCTACAATGAGCAGTTCTTC.

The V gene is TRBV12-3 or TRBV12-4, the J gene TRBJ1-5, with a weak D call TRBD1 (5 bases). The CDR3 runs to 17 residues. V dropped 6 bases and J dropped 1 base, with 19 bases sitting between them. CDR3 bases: TGTGCCAGCAGGCCTTCACAAGGGGAATCGAGCAATCAGCCCCAGCATTTT. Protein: CASRPSQGESSNQPQHF.

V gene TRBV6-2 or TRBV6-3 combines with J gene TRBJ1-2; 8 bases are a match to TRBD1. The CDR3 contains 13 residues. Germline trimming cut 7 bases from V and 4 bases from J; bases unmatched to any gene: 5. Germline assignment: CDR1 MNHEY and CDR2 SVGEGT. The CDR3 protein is CASKVGTGYGYTF. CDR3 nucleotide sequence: TGTGCCAGCAAAGTCGGGACAGGCTATGGCTACACCTTC.

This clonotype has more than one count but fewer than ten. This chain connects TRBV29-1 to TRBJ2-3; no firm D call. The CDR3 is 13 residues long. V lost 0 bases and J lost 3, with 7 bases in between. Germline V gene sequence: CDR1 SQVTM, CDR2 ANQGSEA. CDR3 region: CSVEDTMTDTQYF. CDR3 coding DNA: TGCAGCGTTGAAGATACTATGACAGATACGCAGTATTTT.

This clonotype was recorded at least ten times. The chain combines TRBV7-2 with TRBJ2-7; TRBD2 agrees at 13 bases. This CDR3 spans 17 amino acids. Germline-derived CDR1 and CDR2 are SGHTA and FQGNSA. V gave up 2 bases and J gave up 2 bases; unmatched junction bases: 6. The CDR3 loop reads CASSLRDTSGGAYEQYF. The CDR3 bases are TGTGCCAGCAGCTTACGGGACACTAGCGGGGGGGCCTACGAGCAGTACTTC.

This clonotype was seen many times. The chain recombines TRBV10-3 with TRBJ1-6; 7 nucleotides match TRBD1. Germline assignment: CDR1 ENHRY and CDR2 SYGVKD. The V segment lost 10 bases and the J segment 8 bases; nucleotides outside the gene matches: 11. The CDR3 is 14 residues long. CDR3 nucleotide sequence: TGTGCCACAGACCAGGGGGATGGAGATTCACCCCTCCACTTT. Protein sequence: CATDQGDGDSPLHF.

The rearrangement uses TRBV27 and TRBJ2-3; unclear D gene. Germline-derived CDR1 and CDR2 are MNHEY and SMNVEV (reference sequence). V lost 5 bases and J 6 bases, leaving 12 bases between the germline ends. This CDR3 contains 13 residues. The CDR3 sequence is CASSPRYIDTQYF. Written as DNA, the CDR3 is TGTGCCAGCAGTCCCCGATATATTGATACGCAGTATTTT.

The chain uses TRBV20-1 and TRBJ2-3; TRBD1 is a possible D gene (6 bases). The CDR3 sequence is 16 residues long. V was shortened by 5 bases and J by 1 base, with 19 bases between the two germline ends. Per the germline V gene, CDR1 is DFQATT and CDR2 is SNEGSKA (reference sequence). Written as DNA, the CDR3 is TGCAGTGCTCCAATTTTTGTGGGGGCTGGCACAGATACGCAGTATTTT. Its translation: CSAPIFVGAGTDTQYF.

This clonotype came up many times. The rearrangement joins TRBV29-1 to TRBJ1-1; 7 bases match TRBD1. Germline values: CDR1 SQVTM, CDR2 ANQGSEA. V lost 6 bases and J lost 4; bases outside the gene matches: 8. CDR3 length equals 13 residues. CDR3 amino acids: CSVAGQESTEAFF. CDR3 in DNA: TGCAGCGTCGCTGGACAGGAAAGCACTGAAGCTTTCTTT.

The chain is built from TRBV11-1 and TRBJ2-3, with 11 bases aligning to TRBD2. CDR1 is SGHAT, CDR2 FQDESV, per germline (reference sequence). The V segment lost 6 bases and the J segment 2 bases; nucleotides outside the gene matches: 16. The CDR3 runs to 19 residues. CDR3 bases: TGTGCCAGCAGTTCTTACACCTTGACTAGCGGGACGACCACAGATACGCAGTATTTT. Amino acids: CASSSYTLTSGTTTDTQYF.

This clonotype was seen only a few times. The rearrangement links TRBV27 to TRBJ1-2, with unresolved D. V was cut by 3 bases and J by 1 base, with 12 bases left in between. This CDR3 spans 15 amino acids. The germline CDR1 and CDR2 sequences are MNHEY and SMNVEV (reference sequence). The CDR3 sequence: CASSFTGPLNYGYTF. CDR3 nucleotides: TGTGCCAGCAGTTTCACCGGGCCCCTTAACTATGGCTACACCTTC.

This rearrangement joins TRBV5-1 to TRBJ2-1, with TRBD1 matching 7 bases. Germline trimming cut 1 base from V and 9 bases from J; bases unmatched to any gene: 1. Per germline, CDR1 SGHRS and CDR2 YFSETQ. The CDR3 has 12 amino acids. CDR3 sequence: CASSLTGVEQFF. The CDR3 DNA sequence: TGCGCCAGCAGCTTGACAGGGGTTGAGCAGTTCTTC.

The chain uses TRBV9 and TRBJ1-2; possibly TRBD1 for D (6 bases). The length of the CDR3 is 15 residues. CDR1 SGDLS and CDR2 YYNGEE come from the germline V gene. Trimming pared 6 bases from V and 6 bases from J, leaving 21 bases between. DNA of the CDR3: TGTGCCAGCAATCTACAGGGACTCCGCAGGGATGGCTACACCTTC. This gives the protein CASNLQGLRRDGYTF.